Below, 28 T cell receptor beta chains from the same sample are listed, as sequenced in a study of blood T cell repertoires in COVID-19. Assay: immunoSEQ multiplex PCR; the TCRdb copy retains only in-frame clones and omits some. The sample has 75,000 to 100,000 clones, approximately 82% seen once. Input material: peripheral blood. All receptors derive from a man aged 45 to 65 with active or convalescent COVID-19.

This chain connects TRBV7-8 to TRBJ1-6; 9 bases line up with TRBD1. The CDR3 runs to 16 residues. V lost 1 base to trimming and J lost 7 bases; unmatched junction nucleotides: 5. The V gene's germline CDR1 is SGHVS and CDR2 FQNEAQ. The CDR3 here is CASSLDRGPPNSPLHF. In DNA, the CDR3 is TGTGCCAGCAGCTTAGACAGGGGGCCTCCAAATTCACCCCTCCACTTT. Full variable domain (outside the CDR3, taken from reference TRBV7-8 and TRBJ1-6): GAGVSQSPRYKVAKRGQDVALRCDPISGHVSLFWYQQALGQGPEFLTYFQNEAQLDKSGLPSDRFFAERPEGSVSTLKIQRTQQEDSAVYLCASSLDRGPPNSPLHFGNGTRLTVT.

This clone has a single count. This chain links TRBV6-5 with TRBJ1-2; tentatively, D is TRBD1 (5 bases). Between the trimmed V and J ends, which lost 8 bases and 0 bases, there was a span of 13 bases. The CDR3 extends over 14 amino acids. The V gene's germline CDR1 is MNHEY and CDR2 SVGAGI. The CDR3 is CASSLRGSNYGYTF. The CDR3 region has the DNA TGTGCCAGCTCCCTACGGGGGTCTAACTATGGCTACACCTTC.

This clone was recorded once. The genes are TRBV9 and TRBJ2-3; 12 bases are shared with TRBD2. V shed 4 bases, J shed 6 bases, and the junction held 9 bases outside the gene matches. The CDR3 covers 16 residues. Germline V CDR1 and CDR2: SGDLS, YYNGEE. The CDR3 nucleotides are TGTGCCAGCAGCTTACGACTAGCGGGGGCCCAGGATACGCAGTATTTT. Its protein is CASSLRLAGAQDTQYF.

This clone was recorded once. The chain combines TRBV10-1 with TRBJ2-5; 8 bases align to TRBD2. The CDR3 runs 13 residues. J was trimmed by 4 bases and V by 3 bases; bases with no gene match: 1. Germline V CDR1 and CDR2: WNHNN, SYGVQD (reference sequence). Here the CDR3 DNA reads TGCGCCAGCAGTGATAGCGGGGCAGAGACCCAGTACTTC. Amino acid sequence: CASSDSGAETQYF.

CDR3 sequence: CVRSLARPGRNTEAFF. CDR3 in DNA: TGTGTCAGAAGCTTAGCGCGTCCTGGGAGAAACACTGAAGCTTTCTTT. The genes are TRBV7-5 and TRBJ1-1. TRBV7-5 is an annotated pseudogene. The CDR3 contains 16 residues.

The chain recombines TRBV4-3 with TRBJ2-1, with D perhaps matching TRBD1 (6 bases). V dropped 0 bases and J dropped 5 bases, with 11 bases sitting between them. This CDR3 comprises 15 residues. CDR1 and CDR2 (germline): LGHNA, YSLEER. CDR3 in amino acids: CASSQDPGTNNEQFF. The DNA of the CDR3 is TGCGCCAGCAGCCAAGATCCCGGGACAAACAATGAGCAGTTCTTC.

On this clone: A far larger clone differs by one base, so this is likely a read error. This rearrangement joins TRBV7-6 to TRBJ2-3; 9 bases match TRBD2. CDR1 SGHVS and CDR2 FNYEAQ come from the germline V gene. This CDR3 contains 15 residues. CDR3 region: CACSLAGGGGDTQYF. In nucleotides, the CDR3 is TGTGCCTGCAGCTTAGCGGGCGGGGGGGGAGATACGCAGTATTTT. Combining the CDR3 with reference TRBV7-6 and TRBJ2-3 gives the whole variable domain GAGVSQSPRYKVTKRGQDVALRCDPISGHVSLYWYRQALGQGPEFLTYFNYEAQQDKSGLPNDRFSAERPEGSISTLTIQRTEQRDSAMYRCACSLAGGGGDTQYFGPGTRLTVL.

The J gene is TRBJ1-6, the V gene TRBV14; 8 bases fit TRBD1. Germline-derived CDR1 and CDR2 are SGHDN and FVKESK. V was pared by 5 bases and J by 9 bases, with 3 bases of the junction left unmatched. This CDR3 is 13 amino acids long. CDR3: CASSSTGVSPLHF. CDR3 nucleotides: TGTGCCAGCAGCTCGACAGGGGTTTCACCCCTCCACTTT.

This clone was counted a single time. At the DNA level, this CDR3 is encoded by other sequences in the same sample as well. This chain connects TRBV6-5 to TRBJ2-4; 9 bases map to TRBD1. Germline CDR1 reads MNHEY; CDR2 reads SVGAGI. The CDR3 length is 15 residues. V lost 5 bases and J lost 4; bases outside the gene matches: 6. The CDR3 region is CASSTGDRAKNIQYF. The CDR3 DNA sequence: TGTGCCAGCAGTACGGGGGACAGGGCAAAAAACATTCAGTACTTC.

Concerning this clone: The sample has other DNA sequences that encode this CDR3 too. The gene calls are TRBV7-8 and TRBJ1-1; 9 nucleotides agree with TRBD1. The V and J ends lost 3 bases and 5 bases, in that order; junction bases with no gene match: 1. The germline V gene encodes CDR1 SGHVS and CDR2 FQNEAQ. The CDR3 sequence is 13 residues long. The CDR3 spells CASSLTGGTEAFF. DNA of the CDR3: TGTGCCAGCAGCTTGACAGGGGGTACTGAAGCTTTCTTT.

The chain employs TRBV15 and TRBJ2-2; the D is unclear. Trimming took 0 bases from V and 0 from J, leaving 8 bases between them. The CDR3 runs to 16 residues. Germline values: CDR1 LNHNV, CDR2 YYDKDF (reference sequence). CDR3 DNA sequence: TGTGCCACCAGCAGAGATCCCCTTGCGAACACCGGGGAGCTGTTTTTT. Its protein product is CATSRDPLANTGELFF.

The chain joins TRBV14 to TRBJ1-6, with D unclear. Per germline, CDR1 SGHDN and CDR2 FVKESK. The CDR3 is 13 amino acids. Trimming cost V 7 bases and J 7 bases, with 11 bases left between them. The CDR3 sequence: CASTGFLNSPLHF. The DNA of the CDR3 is TGTGCCAGCACGGGGTTCTTAAATTCACCCCTCCACTTT.

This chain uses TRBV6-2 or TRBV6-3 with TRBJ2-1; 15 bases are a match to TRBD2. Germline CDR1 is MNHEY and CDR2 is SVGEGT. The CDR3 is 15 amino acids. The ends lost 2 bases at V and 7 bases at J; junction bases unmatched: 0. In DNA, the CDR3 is TGTGCCAGCAGTTACGGGACTAGCGGGGGGAATGAGCAGTTCTTC. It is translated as CASSYGTSGGNEQFF.

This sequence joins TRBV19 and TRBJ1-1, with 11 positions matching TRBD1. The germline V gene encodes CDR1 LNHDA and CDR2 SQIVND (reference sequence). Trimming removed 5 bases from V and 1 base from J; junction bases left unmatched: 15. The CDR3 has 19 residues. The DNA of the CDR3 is TGTGCCAGTAGTCCTGGACAGGGGGCTACGAAAGAACGGAACACTGAAGCTTTCTTT. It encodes CASSPGQGATKERNTEAFF.

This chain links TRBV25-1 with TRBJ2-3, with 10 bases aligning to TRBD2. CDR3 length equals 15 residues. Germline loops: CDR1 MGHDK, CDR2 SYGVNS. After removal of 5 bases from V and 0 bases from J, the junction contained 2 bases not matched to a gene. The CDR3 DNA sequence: TGTGCCAGCAGTATGACTAGCGGGAGCACAGATACGCAGTATTTT. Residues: CASSMTSGSTDTQYF.

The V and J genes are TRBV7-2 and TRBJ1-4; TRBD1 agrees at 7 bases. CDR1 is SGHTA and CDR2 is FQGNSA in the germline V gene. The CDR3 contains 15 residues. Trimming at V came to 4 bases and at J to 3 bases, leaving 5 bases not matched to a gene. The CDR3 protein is CASSSDRAANEKLFF. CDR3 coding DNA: TGTGCCAGCAGCTCTGACAGGGCTGCTAATGAAAAACTGTTTTTT.

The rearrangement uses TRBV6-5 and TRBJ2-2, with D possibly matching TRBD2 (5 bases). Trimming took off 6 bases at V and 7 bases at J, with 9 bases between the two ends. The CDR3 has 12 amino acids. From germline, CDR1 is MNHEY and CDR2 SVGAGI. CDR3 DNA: TGTGCCAGCAGAATAAGCGGCGGGGAGCTGTTTTTT. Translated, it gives CASRISGGELFF.

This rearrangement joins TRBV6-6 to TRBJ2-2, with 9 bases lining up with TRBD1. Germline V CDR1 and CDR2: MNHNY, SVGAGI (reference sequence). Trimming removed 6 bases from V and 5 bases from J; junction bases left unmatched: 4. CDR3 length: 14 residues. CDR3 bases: TGTGCCAGCAGAGACAGGGGGGAAACCGGGGAGCTGTTTTTT. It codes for CASRDRGETGELFF.

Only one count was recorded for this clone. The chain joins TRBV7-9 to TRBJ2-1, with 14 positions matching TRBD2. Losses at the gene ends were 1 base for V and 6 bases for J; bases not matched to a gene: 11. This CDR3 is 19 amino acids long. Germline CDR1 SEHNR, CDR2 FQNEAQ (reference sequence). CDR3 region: CASSLVRLAGGLFGNEQFF. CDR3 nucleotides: TGTGCCAGCAGCTTAGTCCGACTAGCGGGGGGGCTATTTGGCAATGAGCAGTTCTTC.

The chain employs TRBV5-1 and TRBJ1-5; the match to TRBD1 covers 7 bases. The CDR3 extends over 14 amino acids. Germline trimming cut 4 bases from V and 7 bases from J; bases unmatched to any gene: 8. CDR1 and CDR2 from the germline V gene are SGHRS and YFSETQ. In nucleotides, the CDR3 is TGCGCCAGCAGCATAGGGACAGAAGGGCAGCCCCAGCATTTT. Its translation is CASSIGTEGQPQHF.

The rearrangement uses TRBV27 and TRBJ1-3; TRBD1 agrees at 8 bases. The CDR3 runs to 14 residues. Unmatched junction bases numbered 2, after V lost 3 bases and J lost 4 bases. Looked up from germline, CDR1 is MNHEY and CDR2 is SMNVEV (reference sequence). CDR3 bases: TGTGCCAGCAGTTTCCAGGGGGCAGGAAACACCATATATTTT. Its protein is CASSFQGAGNTIYF.

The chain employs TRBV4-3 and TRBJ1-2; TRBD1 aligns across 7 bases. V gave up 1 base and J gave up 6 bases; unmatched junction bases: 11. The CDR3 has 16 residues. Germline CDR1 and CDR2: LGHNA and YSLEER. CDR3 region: CASSQVHDREEDGYTF. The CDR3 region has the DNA TGCGCCAGCAGCCAAGTCCACGACAGGGAAGAGGATGGCTACACCTTC.

The CDR3 here is CASSDYSGGGAKNIQYF. The CDR3 nucleotides are TGTGCCAGCAGTGACTATAGCGGGGGGGGCGCCAAAAACATTCAGTACTTC. This sequence joins TRBV28 and TRBJ2-4, with TRBD2 matching over 11 bases. The CDR3 sequence is 17 residues long. V was pared by 5 bases and J by 1 base, with 7 bases of the junction left unmatched. Germline values: CDR1 MDHEN, CDR2 SYDVKM. Full variable domain (missing parts from reference TRBV28 and TRBJ2-4): DVKVTQSSRYLVKRTGEKVFLECVQDMDHENMFWYRQDPGLGLRLIYFSYDVKMKEKGDIPEGYSVSREKKERFSLILESASTNQTSMYLCASSDYSGGGAKNIQYFGAGTRLSVL.

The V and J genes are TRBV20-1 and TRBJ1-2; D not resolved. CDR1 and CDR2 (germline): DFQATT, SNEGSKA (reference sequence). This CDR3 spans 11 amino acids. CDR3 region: CSAGGNYGYTF. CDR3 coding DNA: TGCAGCGCGGGAGGGAACTATGGCTACACCTTC.

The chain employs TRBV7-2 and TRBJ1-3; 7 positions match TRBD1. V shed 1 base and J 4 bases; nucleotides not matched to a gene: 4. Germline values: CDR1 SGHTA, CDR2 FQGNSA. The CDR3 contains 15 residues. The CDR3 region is CASSLETGAGNTIYF. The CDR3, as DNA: TGTGCCAGCAGCTTAGAAACAGGGGCAGGAAACACCATATATTTT. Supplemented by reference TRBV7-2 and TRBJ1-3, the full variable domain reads GAGVSQSPSNKVTEKGKDVELRCDPISGHTALYWYRQSLGQGLEFLIYFQGNSAPDKSGLPSDRFSAERTGGSVSTLTIQRTQQEDSAVYLCASSLETGAGNTIYFGEGSWLTVV.

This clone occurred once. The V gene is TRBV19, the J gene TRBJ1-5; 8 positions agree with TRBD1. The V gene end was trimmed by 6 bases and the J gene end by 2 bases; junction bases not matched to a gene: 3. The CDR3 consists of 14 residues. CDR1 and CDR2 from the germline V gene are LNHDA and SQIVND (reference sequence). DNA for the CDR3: TGTGCCAGTAGAACGGGACAGGGCAATCAGCCCCAGCATTTT. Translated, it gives CASRTGQGNQPQHF. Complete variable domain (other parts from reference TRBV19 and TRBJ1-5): DGGITQSPKYLFRKEGQNVTLSCEQNLNHDAMYWYRQDPGQGLRLIYYSQIVNDFQKGDIAEGYSVSREKKESFPLTVTSAQKNPTAFYLCASRTGQGNQPQHFGDGTRLSIL.

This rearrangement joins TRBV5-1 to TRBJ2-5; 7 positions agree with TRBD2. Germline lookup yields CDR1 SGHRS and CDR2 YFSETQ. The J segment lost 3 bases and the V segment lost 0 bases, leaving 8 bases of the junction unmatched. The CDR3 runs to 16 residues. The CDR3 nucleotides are TGCGCCAGCAGCTTGGGTTCCCTTGGGGGGGAAGAGACCCAGTACTTC. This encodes CASSLGSLGGEETQYF.

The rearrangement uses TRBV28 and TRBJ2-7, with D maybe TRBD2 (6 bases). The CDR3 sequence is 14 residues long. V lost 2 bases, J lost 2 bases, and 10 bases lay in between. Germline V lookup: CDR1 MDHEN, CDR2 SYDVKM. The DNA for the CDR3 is TGTGCCAGCAGTTTAGTGGCGGGGACCTACGAGCAGTACTTC. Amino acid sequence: CASSLVAGTYEQYF.